The 22 T cell receptor beta chains listed next were all sequenced from one sample in a study of CD8+ T cells in alopecia areata. Treatment specified: oral pan-JAK inhibitor, 5-10 mg twice daily. Once RNA had been extracted, it was reverse transcribed into cDNA to act as the sequencing template. The repertoire was sequenced with immunoSEQ multiplex PCR; TCRdb's copy has only in-frame clones and lacks some. The repertoire has more than 150,000 clones, approximately 50% of them found once; the top ten carry around a tenth. The material sequenced was CD8+ T cells sorted from blood, taken around week 53, from a patient treated with tofacitinib. These receptors all stem from a human donor with alopecia areata.

The V gene is TRBV7-8, the J gene TRBJ2-3; 14 nucleotides match TRBD2. From germline, CDR1 is SGHVS and CDR2 FQNEAQ. The CDR3 runs to 17 residues. After removal of 5 bases from V and 1 base from J, the junction contained 5 bases not matched to a gene. The CDR3 region is CASSGPGLAGGTDTQYF. The CDR3 DNA sequence: TGTGCCAGCAGCGGACCGGGACTAGCGGGGGGCACAGATACGCAGTATTTT.

V is TRBV7-9 and J is TRBJ1-2; D possibly corresponds to TRBD1 (5 bases). V gave up 1 base and J gave up 8 bases, with 17 bases separating them. The CDR3 has 15 amino acids. CDR1 is SEHNR and CDR2 is FQNEAQ in the germline V gene (reference sequence). DNA for the CDR3: TGTGCCAGCAGCTTAGACCCGACAGAATTGCACGGCTACACCTTC. Translating it yields CASSLDPTELHGYTF.

The chain recombines TRBV4-2 with TRBJ2-3, with TRBD2 identical over 14 bases. J gave up 6 bases and V 5 bases, and 4 bases lay outside the gene matches. Germline lookup yields CDR1 LGHNA and CDR2 YNFKEQ. This CDR3 has 15 amino acids. Written as DNA, the CDR3 is TGTGCCAGCAGCGGGACTAGCGGGGGAGGGGATACGCAGTATTTT. Amino acid sequence: CASSGTSGGGDTQYF.

This clone has more than one count but fewer than ten. The chain is built from TRBV29-1 and TRBJ1-3; possibly TRBD1 for D (5 bases). The V end lost 7 bases, the J end lost 8 bases, and 12 bases lay between the germline ends. The length of the CDR3 is 11 residues. Per germline, CDR1 SQVTM and CDR2 ANQGSEA. CDR3 protein: CSAWGSYTIYF. The CDR3 nucleotides are TGCAGCGCCTGGGGCTCATACACCATATATTTT.

This clone was picked up a small number of times. This chain joins TRBV5-6 and TRBJ1-2; D is uncertain. Between the trimmed V and J ends, which lost 0 bases and 4 bases, there was a span of 10 bases. The V gene's germline CDR1 is SGHDT and CDR2 YYEEEE. This CDR3 comprises 14 residues. The CDR3 sequence: CASSLEGSGYGYTF. The CDR3 nucleotides read TGTGCCAGCAGCTTGGAAGGGTCCGGCTATGGCTACACCTTC. Full variable domain (outside the CDR3, taken from reference TRBV5-6 and TRBJ1-2): DAGVTQSPTHLIKTRGQQVTLRCSPKSGHDTVSWYQQALGQGPQFIFQYYEEEERQRGNFPDRFSGHQFPNYSSELNVNALLLGDSALYLCASSLEGSGYGYTFGSGTRLTVV.

The chain uses TRBV15 and TRBJ2-1; D call uncertain. From germline, CDR1 is LNHNV and CDR2 YYDKDF (reference sequence). V was cut by 0 bases and J by 5 bases, with 5 bases left in between. The CDR3 length is 13 residues. CDR3 protein: CATSRDPNNEQFF. In DNA, the CDR3 is TGTGCCACCAGCAGAGATCCCAACAATGAGCAGTTCTTC. Complete variable domain (other parts from reference TRBV15 and TRBJ2-1): DAMVIQNPRYQVTQFGKPVTLSCSQTLNHNVMYWYQQKSSQAPKLLFHYYDKDFNNEADTPDNFQSRRPNTSFCFLDIRSPGLGDTAMYLCATSRDPNNEQFFGPGTRLTVL.

The chain employs TRBV20-1 and TRBJ2-5; TRBD1 is a possible D gene (6 bases). Deletions cut 8 bases from V and 5 bases from J, with 12 bases between. The germline V gene has CDR1 DFQATT and CDR2 SNEGSKA (reference sequence). There are 11 residues in the CDR3. CDR3 sequence reads: CSQERGETQYF. CDR3 coding DNA: TGCAGTCAGGAGAGGGGGGAGACCCAGTACTTC.

CDR3 region: CASSDGTGASEQYF. In nucleotides, the CDR3 is TGTGCCAGCAGCGACGGGACAGGGGCGAGCGAGCAGTACTTC. The chain couples TRBV9 to TRBJ2-7; TRBD1 agrees at 10 bases. The germline gives CDR1 SGDLS, CDR2 YYNGEE. The CDR3 consists of 14 residues. Losses at the gene ends were 3 bases for V and 6 bases for J; bases not matched to a gene: 6. The full variable domain, its missing parts supplied by reference TRBV9 and TRBJ2-7, is DSGVTQTPKHLITATGQRVTLRCSPRSGDLSVYWYQQSLDQGLQFLIQYYNGEERAKGNILERFSAQQFPDLHSELNLSSLELGDSALYFCASSDGTGASEQYFGPGTRLTVT.

The chain combines TRBV5-1 with TRBJ1-1, with D maybe TRBD1 (6 bases). The germline V and J ends were trimmed by 4 bases and 2 bases, with 12 bases remaining between them. The CDR3 contains 14 residues. From germline, CDR1 is SGHRS and CDR2 YFSETQ. The CDR3 reads CASSPWTENTEAFF. In DNA form, the CDR3 reads TGCGCCAGCAGCCCCTGGACAGAAAACACTGAAGCTTTCTTT.

This clone has only one observation. The chain has TRBV9 and TRBJ2-1; possible D gene TRBD2, 6 bases. Germline-derived CDR1 and CDR2 are SGDLS and YYNGEE. The CDR3 runs 16 residues. V lost 4 bases and J 3 bases, leaving 17 bases between the germline ends. The chain's CDR3 is CASSTTPGLIYNEQFF. The CDR3 nucleotides read TGTGCCAGCAGCACCACCCCGGGACTCATCTACAATGAGCAGTTCTTC.

This clone was picked up one time. This sequence joins TRBV4-2 and TRBJ1-1; D is ambiguous. There are 14 residues in the CDR3. The V and J ends lost 0 bases and 1 base respectively, with 6 bases between them. Germline V gives CDR1 LGHNA, CDR2 YNFKEQ. The CDR3 DNA reads as TGTGCCAGCAGCCAAGATCCACAGAACACTGAAGCTTTCTTT. It codes for CASSQDPQNTEAFF.

This clone was found a few times. The chain recombines TRBV7-2 with TRBJ2-7; D remains ambiguous. CDR1 is SGHTA and CDR2 is FQGNSA in the germline V gene. The ends were cut back, 2 bases at V and 1 base at J, with 6 bases in the middle. The CDR3 consists of 13 residues. The CDR3 nucleotides are TGTGCCAGCAGCTTACAGACTTCCTACGAGCAGTACTTC. It encodes CASSLQTSYEQYF.

In its sample, this clone was seen once. The gene calls are TRBV10-3 and TRBJ1-6; D not certain. The CDR3 consists of 15 residues. V lost 2 bases to trimming and J lost 7 bases, with 12 bases between them. CDR1 is ENHRY and CDR2 is SYGVKD in the germline V gene. The CDR3: CAISENMDANSPLHF. The CDR3 DNA reads TGTGCCATCAGTGAGAACATGGACGCGAATTCACCCCTCCACTTT.

This rearrangement joins TRBV6-1 to TRBJ2-5; D is undetermined. The germline V gene has CDR1 MNHNS and CDR2 SASEGT. V shed 8 bases and J shed 5 bases, with 6 bases lying between them. The CDR3 length is 10 residues. CDR3 amino acids: CASVEETQYF. The CDR3 nucleotides read TGTGCCAGCGTCGAGGAGACCCAGTACTTC.

The rearrangement links TRBV27 to TRBJ2-1; D may be TRBD1 (6 bases). V gave up 8 bases and J gave up 0 bases, with 11 bases separating them. The CDR3 totals 14 residues. CDR1 MNHEY and CDR2 SMNVEV come from the germline V gene (reference sequence). The CDR3 protein is CASQDRASYNEQFF. CDR3 in DNA: TGTGCCAGCCAGGACAGAGCCTCCTACAATGAGCAGTTCTTC.

The V call is TRBV2, the J call TRBJ2-7, with TRBD1 matching 8 bases. Germline assignment: CDR1 SNHLY and CDR2 FYNNEI. Trimming took 10 bases from V and 4 from J; bases not matched to a gene: 3. This CDR3 contains 11 residues. The CDR3 DNA reads TGTGCCAACGGACAGGGTTACGAGCAGTACTTC. Translated: CANGQGYEQYF.

The chain uses TRBV29-1 and TRBJ1-3; 8 bases fit TRBD1. V shed 3 bases and J 8 bases; nucleotides not matched to a gene: 3. The CDR3 has 12 amino acids. Germline values: CDR1 SQVTM, CDR2 ANQGSEA. The CDR3 sequence is CSVEPQGDTIYF. The CDR3 DNA follows: TGCAGCGTTGAGCCACAGGGGGACACCATATATTTT.

J is TRBJ1-1 and V is TRBV27; no definite D call. The CDR3 consists of 13 residues. V was clipped by 0 bases and J by 10 bases, with 12 bases between them. The V gene's germline CDR1 is MNHEY and CDR2 SMNVEV (reference sequence). In nucleotides, the CDR3 is TGTGCCAGCAGTTTATCGGGCCCCTACGGAGCTTTCTTT. Translation gives CASSLSGPYGAFF.

The rearrangement joins TRBV7-3 to TRBJ1-1; no clear D gene. Trimming cost V 0 bases and J 4 bases, with 6 bases left between them. The germline V gene encodes CDR1 SGHTA and CDR2 FQGTGA. The CDR3 sequence is 13 residues long. CDR3 nucleotide sequence: TGTGCCAGCAGCTTAACGTGGAGCACTGAAGCTTTCTTT. It encodes CASSLTWSTEAFF.

This rearrangement joins TRBV27 to TRBJ2-7; D gene unclear. V was trimmed by 2 bases and J by 0 bases, leaving 11 bases between them. This CDR3 region has 15 residues. CDR1 and CDR2 from the germline V gene are MNHEY and SMNVEV (reference sequence). Here the CDR3 reads CASSLVPSLSYEQYF. The CDR3 nucleotides are TGTGCCAGCAGTTTAGTCCCGTCTCTCTCCTACGAGCAGTACTTC.

This clone was counted between two and nine times. The chain recombines TRBV29-1 with TRBJ2-6; 8 bases are shared with TRBD1. This CDR3 is 16 amino acids long. Germline V gene data show CDR1 as SQVTM and CDR2 as ANQGSEA. V gave up 4 bases and J gave up 0 bases; unmatched junction bases: 5. The CDR3 loop reads CSVVGTGASGANVLTF. Here the CDR3 DNA reads TGCAGCGTTGTAGGGACAGGTGCCTCTGGGGCCAACGTCCTGACTTTC. The full variable domain, with the rest looked up from reference TRBV29-1 and TRBJ2-6, is SAVISQKPSRDICQRGTSLTIQCQVDSQVTMMFWYRQQPGQSLTLIATANQGSEATYESGFVIDKFPISRPNLTFSTLTVSNMSPEDSSIYLCSVVGTGASGANVLTFGAGSRLTVL.

In this sample, this clone turned up a few times. The chain employs TRBV27 and TRBJ1-6; TRBD1 might be the D (5 bases). The length of the CDR3 is 14 residues. Trimming removed 5 bases from V and 7 bases from J, with 12 bases in between. CDR1 and CDR2 (germline): MNHEY, SMNVEV (reference sequence). CDR3 loop: CASSHGHENSPLHF. CDR3 nucleotides: TGTGCCAGCAGTCACGGACACGAAAATTCACCCCTCCACTTT.